This TCR beta chain was identified during a study of cytomegalovirus exposure and HLA in healthy donors. This clone was seen only once. The antigen is not known. Profiling relied on immunoSEQ multiplex PCR, and the TCRdb table lists in-frame clones only, not all of them. The data show fewer than 400,000 clones, 86% seen once. Study-wide findings and caveats: First-cohort TCR clusters tended to co-occur in the 120 or so validation repertoires, a later analysis found.

The source is a woman under 30 in good health and CMV-seronegative. The sequenced material came from PBMCs.

The CDR3 coding sequence is TGCGCCAGCAGCTTGGGGGGCTGGACGGGCCTTGACTATGGCTACACCTTC. Its translation: CASSLGGWTGLDYGYTF. The chain uses TRBV5-1 and TRBJ1-2; weak D call: TRBD1 (5 bases). The V and J ends lost 0 bases and 3 bases respectively, with 18 bases between them. CDR3 length: 17 residues. Germline-derived CDR1 and CDR2 are SGHRS and YFSETQ.